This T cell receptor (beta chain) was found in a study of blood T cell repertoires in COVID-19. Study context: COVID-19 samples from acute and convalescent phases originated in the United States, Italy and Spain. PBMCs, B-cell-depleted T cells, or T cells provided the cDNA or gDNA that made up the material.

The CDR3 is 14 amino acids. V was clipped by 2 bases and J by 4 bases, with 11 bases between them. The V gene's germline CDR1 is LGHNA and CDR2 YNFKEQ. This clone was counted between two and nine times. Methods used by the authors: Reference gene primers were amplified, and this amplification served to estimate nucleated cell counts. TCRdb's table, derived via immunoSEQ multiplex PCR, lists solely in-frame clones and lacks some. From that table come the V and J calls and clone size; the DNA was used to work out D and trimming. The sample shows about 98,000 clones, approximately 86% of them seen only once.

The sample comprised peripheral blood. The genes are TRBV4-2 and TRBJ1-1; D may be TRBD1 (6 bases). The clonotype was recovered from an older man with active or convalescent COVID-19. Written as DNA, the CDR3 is TGTGCCAGCAGCCAACAGGGGCAGGGCACTGAAGCTTTCTTT. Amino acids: CASSQQGQGTEAFF.